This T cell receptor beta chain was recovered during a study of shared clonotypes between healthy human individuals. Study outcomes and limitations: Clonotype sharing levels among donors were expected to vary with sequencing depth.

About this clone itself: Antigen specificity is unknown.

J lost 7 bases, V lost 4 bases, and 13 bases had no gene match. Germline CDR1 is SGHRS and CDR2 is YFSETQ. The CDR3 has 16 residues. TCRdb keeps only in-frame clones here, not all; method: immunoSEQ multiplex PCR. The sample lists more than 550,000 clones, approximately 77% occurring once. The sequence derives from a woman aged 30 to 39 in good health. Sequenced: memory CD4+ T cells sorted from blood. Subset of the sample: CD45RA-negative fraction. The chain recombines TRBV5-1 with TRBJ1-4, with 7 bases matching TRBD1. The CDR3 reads CASSTYTGEVGEKLFF. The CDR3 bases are TGCGCCAGCAGCACATATACAGGGGAGGTTGGTGAAAAACTGTTTTTT.